The 21 T cell receptor beta chains given below trace back to one sample, sequenced in a study of CD8+ T cells in alopecia areata. This sample's treatment: oral pan-JAK inhibitor, 5-10 mg twice daily. cDNA reverse transcribed from extracted RNA served as the sequencing template. Generated by immunoSEQ multiplex PCR, the TCRdb table keeps only in-frame clones and is missing some. Here the sample spans about 300,000 clones, 55% to 70% being singletons. The sample in question was CD4+ T cells sorted from blood, obtained at week 24, from a patient treated with tofacitinib. These receptors originate from a human donor with alopecia areata.

This clone was detected a few times. The V and J genes are TRBV5-1 and TRBJ2-7; 7 bases are shared with TRBD1. CDR1 is SGHRS and CDR2 is YFSETQ in the germline V gene. The CDR3 is 16 amino acids. Losses at the gene ends were 0 bases for V and 2 bases for J; bases not matched to a gene: 8. The CDR3 loop reads CASSLGAAGGAYEQYF. CDR3 DNA: TGCGCCAGCAGCTTGGGTGCCGCAGGGGGAGCCTACGAGCAGTACTTC. Complete variable domain (other parts from reference TRBV5-1 and TRBJ2-7): KAGVTQTPRYLIKTRGQQVTLSCSPISGHRSVSWYQQTPGQGLQFLFEYFSETQRNKGNFPGRFSGRQFSNSRSEMNVSTLELGDSALYLCASSLGAAGGAYEQYFGPGTRLTVT.

The chain joins TRBV2 to TRBJ2-1; D is perhaps TRBD2 (6 bases). The germline V and J ends were trimmed by 6 bases and 8 bases, with 26 bases remaining between them. The germline V gene encodes CDR1 SNHLY and CDR2 FYNNEI. The CDR3 is 17 residues long. This CDR3 reads CASSALGPGHPGDEQFF. The CDR3 nucleotides read TGTGCCAGCAGCGCCCTCGGTCCGGGGCACCCGGGGGATGAGCAGTTCTTC.

The gene calls are TRBV5-4 and TRBJ2-5; TRBD1 matches at 12 bases. With V trimmed by 7 bases and J by 4 bases, 5 bases remained unmatched. Germline V gene lookup returns CDR1 SGHNT and CDR2 YYREEE (reference sequence). The CDR3 runs to 14 residues. The CDR3 spells CASHRDRGRETQYF. CDR3 in DNA: TGTGCCAGCCACCGGGACAGGGGGCGAGAGACCCAGTACTTC. Using reference TRBV5-4 and TRBJ2-5 for the parts outside the CDR3, the full variable domain is ETGVTQSPTHLIKTRGQQVTLRCSSQSGHNTVSWYQQALGQGPQFIFQYYREEENGRGNFPPRFSGLQFPNYSSELNVNALELDDSALYLCASHRDRGRETQYFGPGTRLLVL.

This chain joins TRBV4-1 and TRBJ1-2; 8 nucleotides agree with TRBD1. This CDR3 spans 15 amino acids. Germline trimming cut 1 base from V and 7 bases from J; bases unmatched to any gene: 8. Germline CDR1 is MGHRA and CDR2 is YSYEKL. The chain's CDR3 is CASSQGEAGGLGYTF. The CDR3 nucleotides read TGCGCCAGCAGCCAAGGTGAGGCAGGGGGCCTTGGCTACACCTTC.

Concerning this clone itself: Additional DNA sequences in this sample encode the identical CDR3. The chain couples TRBV20-1 to TRBJ1-1; D not resolved. Per the germline V gene, CDR1 is DFQATT and CDR2 is SNEGSKA (reference sequence). Trimming took 1 base from V and 5 from J, leaving 5 bases between them. CDR3 size: 11 residues. CDR3 sequence reads: CSARVGTEAFF. The DNA of the CDR3 is TGCAGTGCTAGAGTGGGTACTGAAGCTTTCTTT.

Only one count was recorded for this clone. The V call is TRBV10-3, the J call TRBJ2-5; TRBD2 agrees at 11 bases. The germline V gene encodes CDR1 ENHRY and CDR2 SYGVKD. The length of the CDR3 is 16 residues. The trim removed 2 bases at V and 7 bases at J, leaving 9 bases unmatched. CDR3 protein: CAISEVTSGEGGTQYF. The CDR3 DNA is TGTGCCATCAGTGAGGTGACTAGCGGGGAAGGAGGGACCCAGTACTTC.

V gene TRBV29-1 combines with J gene TRBJ2-7; 7 nucleotides align to TRBD2. V lost 6 bases and J lost 6; bases outside the gene matches: 2. Germline CDR1 SQVTM, CDR2 ANQGSEA. This CDR3 is built from 10 residues. The CDR3 DNA reads TGCAGCGTAGGGGAGGGCGAGCAGTACTTC. Encoded protein: CSVGEGEQYF.

This sequence joins TRBV6-1 and TRBJ1-5, with no clear D. This CDR3 is 13 amino acids long. V shed 4 bases and J shed 5 bases, with 9 bases lying between them. CDR1 is MNHNS and CDR2 is SASEGT in the germline V gene. CDR3 sequence: CASSVSQDQPQHF. In DNA form, the CDR3 reads TGTGCCAGCAGTGTGAGCCAGGATCAGCCCCAGCATTTT.

The chain links TRBV5-1 to TRBJ1-1; no definite D call. CDR1 is SGHRS and CDR2 is YFSETQ in the germline V gene. Trimming took off 0 bases at V and 4 bases at J, with 19 bases between the two ends. The CDR3 sequence is 17 residues long. The CDR3 bases are TGCGCCAGCAGCTTGGCCTGGTGGACGACCAGAGGCACTGAAGCTTTCTTT. This translates into CASSLAWWTTRGTEAFF.

The rearrangement joins TRBV10-3 to TRBJ2-5, with 7 nucleotides matching TRBD1. The J segment lost 5 bases and the V segment lost 4 bases, leaving 7 bases of the junction unmatched. Germline values: CDR1 ENHRY, CDR2 SYGVKD. CDR3 length equals 14 residues. The CDR3 nucleotides are TGTGCCATCAGTGCCGGCAGGGGGAAGGAGACCCAGTACTTC. This encodes CAISAGRGKETQYF.

The chain couples TRBV29-1 to TRBJ2-5, with TRBD1 matching 9 bases. V gave up 6 bases and J gave up 5 bases; unmatched junction bases: 7. Germline V CDR1 and CDR2: SQVTM, ANQGSEA. This CDR3 has 13 residues. The CDR3, as DNA: TGCAGCGTCGCAACAGGGGGCTGGGAGACCCAGTACTTC. Protein: CSVATGGWETQYF.

Regarding this clone: The junction and the germline gene differ at one end; a read error may be behind it. V and J are TRBV7-7 and TRBJ2-7, with D perhaps given as TRBD1 or TRBD2 (5 bases each). The CDR3 spans 13 residues. From germline, CDR1 is SSHAT and CDR2 FNYEAQ (reference sequence). CDR3 DNA sequence: TGTGCTAGCAGCGGACACACCACCTACGAGCAGTACTTC. Translation gives CASSGHTTYEQYF.

The chain has TRBV29-1 and TRBJ1-1, with 7 bases matching TRBD1. This CDR3 is 13 amino acids long. Germline V CDR1 and CDR2: SQVTM, ANQGSEA. The V and J ends lost 4 bases and 4 bases, in that order; junction bases with no gene match: 6. The CDR3 reads CSVGKDRSTEAFF. The CDR3 nucleotides are TGCAGCGTTGGAAAGGACAGGTCCACTGAAGCTTTCTTT.

This chain joins TRBV11-2 and TRBJ1-2, with TRBD1 as a possible D gene (5 bases). CDR3 length: 14 residues. Trimming removed 5 bases from V and 1 base from J, with 11 bases in between. CDR1 is SGHAT, CDR2 FQNNGV, per germline. CDR3 DNA sequence: TGTGCCAGCAGCAGAGGGGAGTTTAACTATGGCTACACCTTC. It specifies CASSRGEFNYGYTF.

This chain links TRBV29-1 with TRBJ1-1; D is unresolved. Between the trimmed V and J ends, which lost 1 base and 2 bases, there was a span of 5 bases. Per the germline V gene, CDR1 is SQVTM and CDR2 is ANQGSEA. The CDR3 sequence is 12 residues long. CDR3 in DNA: TGCAGCGTTGAAGGCCAAAACACTGAAGCTTTCTTT. Translated, it gives CSVEGQNTEAFF.

V and J are TRBV14 and TRBJ1-1; TRBD1 matches 7 bases. The CDR3 contains 15 residues. With 3 bases clipped from V and 0 bases from J, the junction kept 4 bases outside the gene matches. Per germline, CDR1 SGHDN and CDR2 FVKESK. As DNA, the CDR3 is TGTGCCAGCAGCCAGCGGACAGGCATGAACACTGAAGCTTTCTTT. It translates to CASSQRTGMNTEAFF. The whole variable domain, remainder taken from reference TRBV14 and TRBJ1-1, is EAGVTQFPSHSVIEKGQTVTLRCDPISGHDNLYWYRRVMGKEIKFLLHFVKESKQDESGMPNNRFLAERTGGTYSTLKVQPAELEDSGVYFCASSQRTGMNTEAFFGQGTRLTVV.

V usage is TRBV11-3 and J usage is TRBJ2-2; D is perhaps TRBD1 (6 bases). V lost 4 bases and J 1 base, leaving 7 bases between the germline ends. The CDR3 is 14 amino acids. Germline CDR1 SGHNT, CDR2 YENEEA. The CDR3 DNA is TGTGCCAGCAGCTCAGGGGTGAACACCGGGGAGCTGTTTTTT. It encodes CASSSGVNTGELFF.

The rearrangement uses TRBV5-4 and TRBJ1-2; D unresolved. Trimming left V 4 bases short and J 1 base short, with 11 bases between. The CDR3 loop spans 14 amino acids. Germline V gene sequence: CDR1 SGHNT, CDR2 YYREEE (reference sequence). Here the CDR3 reads CASSQTTVNYGYTF. The CDR3 DNA is TGTGCCAGCAGCCAAACCACAGTTAACTATGGCTACACCTTC.

This clone was detected only a few times. The genes are TRBV29-1 and TRBJ1-2; D is possibly TRBD1 (5 bases). Trimming cost V 6 bases and J 3 bases, with 11 bases left between them. CDR3 length: 12 residues. The germline gives CDR1 SQVTM, CDR2 ANQGSEA. Written as DNA, the CDR3 is TGCAGCGTGGCCCCGGGGGACTATGGCTACACCTTC. Amino acid sequence: CSVAPGDYGYTF.

The CDR3 loop reads CASSLWGANQPQHF. CDR3 in DNA: TGTGCCAGCAGCTTGTGGGGGGCCAATCAGCCCCAGCATTTT. The chain uses TRBV5-4 and TRBJ1-5; tentatively, D is TRBD1 (6 bases). Germline V lookup: CDR1 SGHNT, CDR2 YYREEE (reference sequence). The CDR3 runs 14 residues. V lost 1 base, J lost 3 bases, and 8 bases lay in between.

The chain has TRBV29-1 and TRBJ2-3; TRBD2 is a possible D gene (7 bases). V lost 7 bases, J lost 3 bases, and 17 bases lay in between. The CDR3 extends over 14 amino acids. Germline V gene sequence: CDR1 SQVTM, CDR2 ANQGSEA. This CDR3 reads CSDLTAGATDTQYF. DNA for the CDR3: TGCAGCGACCTCACGGCGGGGGCGACAGATACGCAGTATTTT.